What follows is one TCR beta chain and its context. The germline V gene encodes CDR1 SGHNT and CDR2 YYREEE (reference sequence). V was pared by 0 bases and J by 3 bases, with 10 bases of the junction left unmatched. The CDR3 spans 18 residues. This entry comes from a study of blood T cell repertoires in COVID-19. Across the study: Acute-phase and convalescent COVID-19 samples originated in the United States, Italy and Spain. Sources were T cells, B-cell-depleted T cells, or PBMCs; the material itself was cDNA or gDNA.

Libraries were prepared by immunoSEQ multiplex PCR; TCRdb keeps only in-frame clonotypes and omits some of them. The sample lists 70,000 to 100,000 clones; about 88% were seen once. V gene TRBV5-4 combines with J gene TRBJ2-3, with TRBD2 matching over 10 bases. The material sequenced was peripheral blood. This receptor was taken from an elderly man with active or convalescent COVID-19. CDR3 region: CASSLASGSLLRTDTQYF. The CDR3 DNA is TGTGCCAGCAGCTTGGCTAGCGGGAGCCTCCTACGAACAGATACGCAGTATTTT.